Listed here are 5 T cell receptor beta chains from one sample, sequenced in a study of cytomegalovirus exposure and HLA in healthy donors. 13 Jbeta primers and 60 Vbeta primers were used for the PCR. The table came from immunoSEQ multiplex PCR; TCRdb's copy has only in-frame clones and leaves some out. The data show 300,000 or so clones, 70% to 90% seen once. Sequenced input: PBMCs. These receptors all stem from a woman between 35 and 50 years old in good health and CMV-seropositive.

This clone was picked up a small number of times. The V and J genes are TRBV7-3 and TRBJ2-4, with TRBD2 matching over 14 bases. The CDR3 extends over 18 amino acids. The V and J ends lost 4 bases and 3 bases, in that order; junction bases with no gene match: 8. Germline assignment: CDR1 SGHTA and CDR2 FQGTGA. The CDR3 bases are TGTGCCAGCAGCTCCGGGACTAGCGGGAGTAAGGTCAAAAACATTCAGTACTTC. This sequence encodes CASSSGTSGSKVKNIQYF. Filled out from reference TRBV7-3 and TRBJ2-4, the complete variable domain reads GAGVSQTPSNKVTEKGKYVELRCDPISGHTALYWYRQSLGQGPEFLIYFQGTGAADDSGLPNDRFFAVRPEGSVSTLKIQRTERGDSAVYLCASSSGTSGSKVKNIQYFGAGTRLSVL.

This clone was detected only once. The genes are TRBV5-1 and TRBJ2-1, with a weak D call TRBD2 (6 bases). This CDR3 has 14 amino acids. V lost 4 bases and J 8 bases, leaving 16 bases between the germline ends. Germline CDR1 and CDR2: SGHRS and YFSETQ. CDR3 sequence reads: CASSRPTSPDEQFF. Written as DNA, the CDR3 is TGCGCCAGCAGCCGGCCGACTAGTCCCGATGAGCAGTTCTTC.

The rearrangement joins TRBV27 to TRBJ1-1, with D possibly being TRBD1 (5 bases). Germline values: CDR1 MNHEY, CDR2 SMNVEV (reference sequence). The V end was cut by 6 bases, the J end by 0 bases, with 14 bases between. This CDR3 has 15 amino acids. The CDR3 is CASRPTGGLNTEAFF. CDR3 bases: TGTGCCAGCAGACCGACCGGGGGTTTGAACACTGAAGCTTTCTTT.

The CDR3 nucleotides read TGCGCCAGCAGCTCCTTTCCGGCGGGTGGTAACATTCAGTACTTC. This sequence encodes CASSSFPAGGNIQYF. The V gene is TRBV5-1, the J gene TRBJ2-4; a weak D match, TRBD2 (5 bases). CDR3 length: 15 amino acids. The germline V gene has CDR1 SGHRS and CDR2 YFSETQ. Trimming shortened V by 3 bases and J by 7 bases, and 17 bases separated the two germline ends.

The chain links TRBV27 to TRBJ2-7, with 9 bases fitting TRBD1. J gave up 5 bases and V 0 bases, and 5 bases lay outside the gene matches. The CDR3 contains 15 residues. The germline V gene has CDR1 MNHEY and CDR2 SMNVEV (reference sequence). CDR3 DNA sequence: TGTGCCAGCAGTTTATCGGACAGGGGAGCCCACGAGCAGTACTTC. Protein: CASSLSDRGAHEQYF.